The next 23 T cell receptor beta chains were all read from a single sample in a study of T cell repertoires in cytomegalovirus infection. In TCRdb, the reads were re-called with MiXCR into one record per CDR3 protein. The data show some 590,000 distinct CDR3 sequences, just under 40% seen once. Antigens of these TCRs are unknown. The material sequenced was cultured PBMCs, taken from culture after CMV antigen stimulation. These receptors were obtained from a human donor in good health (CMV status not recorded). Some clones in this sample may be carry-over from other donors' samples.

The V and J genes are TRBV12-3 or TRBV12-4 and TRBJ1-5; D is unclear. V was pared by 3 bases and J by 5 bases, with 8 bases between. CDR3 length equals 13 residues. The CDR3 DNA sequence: TGTGCCAGCAGTTTTTGGAGCGATCAGCCCCAGCATTTT. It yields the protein CASSFWSDQPQHF.

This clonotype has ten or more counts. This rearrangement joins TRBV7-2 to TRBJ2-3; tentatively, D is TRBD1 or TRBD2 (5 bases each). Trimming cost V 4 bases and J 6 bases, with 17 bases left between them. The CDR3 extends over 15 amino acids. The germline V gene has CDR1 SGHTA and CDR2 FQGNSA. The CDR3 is CASSSTGPGRDTQYF. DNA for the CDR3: TGTGCCAGCAGCTCAACGGGACCAGGGCGCGATACGCAGTATTTT.

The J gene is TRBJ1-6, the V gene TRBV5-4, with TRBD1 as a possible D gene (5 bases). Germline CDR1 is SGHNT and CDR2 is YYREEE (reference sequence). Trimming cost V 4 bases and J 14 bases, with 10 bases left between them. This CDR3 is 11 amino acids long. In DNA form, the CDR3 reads TGTGCCAGCAGCCAGGGATCGACCCTCCACTTT. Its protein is CASSQGSTLHF.

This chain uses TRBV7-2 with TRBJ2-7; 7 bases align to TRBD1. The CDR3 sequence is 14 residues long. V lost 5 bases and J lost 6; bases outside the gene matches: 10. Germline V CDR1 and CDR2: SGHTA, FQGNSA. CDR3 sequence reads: CASSKTGFWGEQYF. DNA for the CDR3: TGTGCCAGCAGCAAGACAGGGTTCTGGGGCGAGCAGTACTTC.

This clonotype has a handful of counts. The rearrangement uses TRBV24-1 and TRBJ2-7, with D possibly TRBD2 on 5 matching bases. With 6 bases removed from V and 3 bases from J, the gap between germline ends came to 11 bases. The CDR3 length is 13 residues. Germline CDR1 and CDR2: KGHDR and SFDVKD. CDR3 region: CATSPGSGYEQYF. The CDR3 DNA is TGTGCCACCAGTCCGGGATCGGGCTACGAGCAGTACTTC.

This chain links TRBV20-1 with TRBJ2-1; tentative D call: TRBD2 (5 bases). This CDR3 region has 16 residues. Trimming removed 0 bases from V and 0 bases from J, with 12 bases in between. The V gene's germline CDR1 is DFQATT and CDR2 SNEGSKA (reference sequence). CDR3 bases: TGCAGTGCTAGAGATAATAGCGTCAGCTCCTACAATGAGCAGTTCTTC. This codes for CSARDNSVSSYNEQFF.

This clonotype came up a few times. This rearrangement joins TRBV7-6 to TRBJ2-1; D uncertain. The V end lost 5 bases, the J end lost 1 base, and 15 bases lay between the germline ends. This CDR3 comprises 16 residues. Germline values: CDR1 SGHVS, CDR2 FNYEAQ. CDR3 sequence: CASSPGIARSYNEQFF. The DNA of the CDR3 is TGTGCCAGCAGCCCCGGTATAGCCCGTTCCTACAATGAGCAGTTCTTC.

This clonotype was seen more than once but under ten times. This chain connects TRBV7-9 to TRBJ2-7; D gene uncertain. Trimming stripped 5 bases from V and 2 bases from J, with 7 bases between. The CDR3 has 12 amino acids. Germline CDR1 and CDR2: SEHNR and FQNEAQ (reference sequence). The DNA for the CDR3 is TGTGCCAGCAGCACTGAAACCTACGAGCAGTACTTC. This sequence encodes CASSTETYEQYF.

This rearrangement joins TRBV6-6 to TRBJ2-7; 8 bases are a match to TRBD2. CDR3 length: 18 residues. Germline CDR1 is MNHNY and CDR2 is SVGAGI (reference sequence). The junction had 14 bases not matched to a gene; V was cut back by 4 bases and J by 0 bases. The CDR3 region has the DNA TGTGCCAGCAGTTCCACCCGCCCAGCGGGGGACTTCTCCTACGAGCAGTACTTC. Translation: CASSSTRPAGDFSYEQYF.

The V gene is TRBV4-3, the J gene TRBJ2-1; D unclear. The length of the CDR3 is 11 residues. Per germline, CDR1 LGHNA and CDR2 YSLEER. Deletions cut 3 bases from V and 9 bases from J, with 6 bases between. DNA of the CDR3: TGCGCCAGCAGCCAGGGGATTGAGCAGTTCTTC. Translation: CASSQGIEQFF.

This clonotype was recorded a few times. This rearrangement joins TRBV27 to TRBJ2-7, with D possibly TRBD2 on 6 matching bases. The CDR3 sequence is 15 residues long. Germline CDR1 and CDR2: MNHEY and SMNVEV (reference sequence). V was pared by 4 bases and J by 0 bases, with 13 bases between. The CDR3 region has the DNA TGTGCCAGCAGTTATGGGACTGGGAGCTCCTACGAGCAGTACTTC. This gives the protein CASSYGTGSSYEQYF.

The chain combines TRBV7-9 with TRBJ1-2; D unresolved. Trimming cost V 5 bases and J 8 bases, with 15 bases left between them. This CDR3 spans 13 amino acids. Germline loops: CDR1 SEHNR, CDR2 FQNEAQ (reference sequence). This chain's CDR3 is CASSRTNNPGYTF. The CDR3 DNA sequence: TGTGCCAGCAGCCGAACGAACAATCCGGGCTACACCTTC.

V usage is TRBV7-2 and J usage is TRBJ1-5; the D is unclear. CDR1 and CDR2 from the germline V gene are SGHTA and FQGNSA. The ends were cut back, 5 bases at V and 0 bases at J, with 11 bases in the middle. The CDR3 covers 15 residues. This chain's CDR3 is CASSHGGYSNQPQHF. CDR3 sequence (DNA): TGTGCCAGCAGCCACGGCGGGTATAGCAATCAGCCCCAGCATTTT.

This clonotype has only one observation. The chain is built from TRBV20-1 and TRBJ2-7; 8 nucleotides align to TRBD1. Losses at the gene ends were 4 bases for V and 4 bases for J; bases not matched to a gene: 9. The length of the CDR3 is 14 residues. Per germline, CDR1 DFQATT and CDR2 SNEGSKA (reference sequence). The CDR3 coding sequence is TGCAGTGCTAAAAGACAGGGGAAAAGGTACGAGCAGTACTTC. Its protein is CSAKRQGKRYEQYF.

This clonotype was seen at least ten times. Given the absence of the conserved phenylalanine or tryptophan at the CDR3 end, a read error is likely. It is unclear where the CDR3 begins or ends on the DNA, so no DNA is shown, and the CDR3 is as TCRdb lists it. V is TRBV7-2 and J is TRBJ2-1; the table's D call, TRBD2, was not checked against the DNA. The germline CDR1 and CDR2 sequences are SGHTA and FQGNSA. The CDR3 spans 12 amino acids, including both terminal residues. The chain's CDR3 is CASSWRKLAEGG.

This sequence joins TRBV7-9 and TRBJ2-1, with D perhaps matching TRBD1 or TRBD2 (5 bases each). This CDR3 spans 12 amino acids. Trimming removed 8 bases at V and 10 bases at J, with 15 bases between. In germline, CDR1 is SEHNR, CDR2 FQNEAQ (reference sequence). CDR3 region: CASASIRDEQFF. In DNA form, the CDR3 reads TGTGCCAGCGCCTCTATCCGGGACGAGCAGTTCTTC.

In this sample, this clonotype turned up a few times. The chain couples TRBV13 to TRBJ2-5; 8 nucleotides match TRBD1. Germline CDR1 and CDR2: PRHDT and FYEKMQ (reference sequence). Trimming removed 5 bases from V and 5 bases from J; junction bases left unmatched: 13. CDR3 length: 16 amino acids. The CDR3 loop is CASSHYATGDLETQYF. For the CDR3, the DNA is TGTGCCAGCAGCCACTATGCGACAGGGGATTTGGAGACCCAGTACTTC.

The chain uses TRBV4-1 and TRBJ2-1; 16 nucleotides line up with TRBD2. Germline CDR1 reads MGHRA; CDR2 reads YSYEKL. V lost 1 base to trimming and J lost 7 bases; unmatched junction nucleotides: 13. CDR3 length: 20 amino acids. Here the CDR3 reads CASSQAPPGLAGGLGNEQFF. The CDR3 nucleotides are TGCGCCAGCAGCCAAGCCCCTCCGGGACTAGCGGGGGGGCTTGGTAATGAGCAGTTCTTC.

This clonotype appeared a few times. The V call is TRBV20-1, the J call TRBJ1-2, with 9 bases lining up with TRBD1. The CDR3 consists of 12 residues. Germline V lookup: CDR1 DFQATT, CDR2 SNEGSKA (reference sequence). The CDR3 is CARLRDRVSYTF. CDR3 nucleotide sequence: TGCGCTCGGCTCCGGGACAGGGTTTCCTACACCTTC.

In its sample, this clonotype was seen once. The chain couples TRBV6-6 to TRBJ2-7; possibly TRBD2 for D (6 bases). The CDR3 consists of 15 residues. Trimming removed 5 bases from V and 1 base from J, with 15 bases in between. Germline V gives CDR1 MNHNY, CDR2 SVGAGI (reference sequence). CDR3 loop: CASSLYRDLSYEQYF. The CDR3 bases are TGTGCCAGCAGTCTCTACCGGGACTTATCCTACGAGCAGTACTTC.

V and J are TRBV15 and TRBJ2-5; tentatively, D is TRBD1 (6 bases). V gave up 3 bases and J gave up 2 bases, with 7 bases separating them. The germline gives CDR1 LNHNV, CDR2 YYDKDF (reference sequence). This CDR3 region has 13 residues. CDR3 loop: CATSSGQQETQYF. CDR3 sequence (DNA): TGTGCCACCAGCAGCGGACAGCAAGAGACCCAGTACTTC.

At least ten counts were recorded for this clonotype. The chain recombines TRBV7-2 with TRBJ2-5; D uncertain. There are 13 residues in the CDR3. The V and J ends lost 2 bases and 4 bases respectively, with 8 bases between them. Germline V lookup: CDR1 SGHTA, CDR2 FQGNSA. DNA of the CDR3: TGTGCCAGCAGCTTATGGGGTGGAGAGACCCAGTACTTC. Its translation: CASSLWGGETQYF.

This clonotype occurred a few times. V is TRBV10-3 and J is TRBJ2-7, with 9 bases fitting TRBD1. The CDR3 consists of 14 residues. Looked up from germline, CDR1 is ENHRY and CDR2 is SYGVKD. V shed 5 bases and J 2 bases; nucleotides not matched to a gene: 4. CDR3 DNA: TGTGCCATCAGTTGGGACAGGGACACCTACGAGCAGTACTTC. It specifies CAISWDRDTYEQYF.